Shown below are 16 T cell receptor beta chains from a single sample sequenced in a study of cytomegalovirus exposure and HLA in healthy donors. The PCR used 60 Vbeta and 13 Jbeta primers. Sequencing used immunoSEQ multiplex PCR; TCRdb keeps in-frame clones, though not all of them. This table holds approximately 140,000 clones, about four fifths found once. Source material: PBMCs. These receptors were collected from a man in his fifties in good health and CMV-seropositive.

This clone was seen a single time. The gene calls are TRBV5-1 and TRBJ2-3, with TRBD2 matching over 12 bases. Per germline, CDR1 SGHRS and CDR2 YFSETQ. The CDR3 is 17 amino acids. The ends lost 4 bases at V and 2 bases at J; junction bases unmatched: 8. The CDR3 loop reads CASSGILAGGPTDTQYF. The CDR3 DNA sequence: TGCGCCAGCAGCGGGATACTAGCGGGAGGCCCCACAGATACGCAGTATTTT.

The chain joins TRBV30 to TRBJ2-1; the D gene is possibly TRBD1 (5 bases). The CDR3 covers 14 residues. Trimming took 2 bases from V and 0 from J, leaving 8 bases between them. Germline-derived CDR1 and CDR2 are GTSNPN and SVGIG (reference sequence). CDR3 region: CAWSRGTSYNEQFF. As DNA, the CDR3 is TGTGCCTGGAGTAGGGGCACCTCCTACAATGAGCAGTTCTTC.

This clone was seen more than once but under ten times. This chain connects TRBV2 to TRBJ2-7; no reliable D call. The CDR3 length is 15 residues. Germline CDR1 is SNHLY and CDR2 is FYNNEI. V lost 6 bases and J 3 bases, leaving 18 bases between the germline ends. Here the CDR3 DNA reads TGTGCCAGCAGGCTGACTCTACTATCTCTCTACGAGCAGTACTTC. Its translation: CASRLTLLSLYEQYF.

The chain carries TRBV5-1 and TRBJ2-3, with 8 bases aligning to TRBD1. CDR3 length equals 15 residues. Trimming took 2 bases from V and 5 from J; bases not matched to a gene: 7. Germline loops: CDR1 SGHRS, CDR2 YFSETQ. The CDR3 DNA sequence: TGCGCCAGCAGCTTTCCAGGGGGCGCAGAAGATACGCAGTATTTT. It encodes CASSFPGGAEDTQYF.

This chain uses TRBV30 with TRBJ1-2, with D perhaps TRBD1 (5 bases). V was trimmed by 3 bases and J by 13 bases, leaving 18 bases between them. This CDR3 is built from 12 residues. Germline V lookup: CDR1 GTSNPN, CDR2 SVGIG (reference sequence). CDR3 loop: CAWRTERQSGTF. The CDR3 DNA sequence: TGTGCCTGGAGGACCGAACGACAGTCCGGCACCTTC.

The V call is TRBV5-1, the J call TRBJ2-2; weak D call: TRBD1 (5 bases). Germline values: CDR1 SGHRS, CDR2 YFSETQ. The CDR3 is made up of 14 amino acids. Trimming stripped 1 base from V and 3 bases from J, with 7 bases between. The CDR3 here is CASSLIGDTGELFF. CDR3 bases: TGCGCCAGCAGCTTGATAGGGGACACCGGGGAGCTGTTTTTT.

The V call is TRBV30, the J call TRBJ1-4, with TRBD1 matching over 9 bases. The CDR3 contains 13 residues. Germline V CDR1 and CDR2: GTSNPN, SVGIG (reference sequence). V trimming: 5 bases; J trimming: 2 bases; junction bases outside the gene matches: 0. The CDR3 nucleotides are TGTGCCTGGGGGACAGGGACTAATGAAAAACTGTTTTTT. It specifies CAWGTGTNEKLFF.

This clone has only a few counts. The genes are TRBV7-2 and TRBJ2-7; 12 bases are shared with TRBD2. V shed 5 bases, J shed 0 bases, and the junction held 5 bases outside the gene matches. This CDR3 region has 16 residues. The V gene's germline CDR1 is SGHTA and CDR2 FQGNSA. CDR3 nucleotides: TGTGCCAGCAGCGCAGGACTAGCGGGGAACTCCTACGAGCAGTACTTC. This sequence encodes CASSAGLAGNSYEQYF.

This clone was detected only a few times. The chain joins TRBV5-1 to TRBJ1-4; no firm D call. Germline CDR1 reads SGHRS; CDR2 reads YFSETQ. The CDR3 spans 14 residues. V lost 0 bases, J lost 5 bases, and 8 bases lay in between. The CDR3 reads CASSLGGPNEKLFF. For the CDR3, the DNA is TGCGCCAGCAGCTTGGGAGGCCCAAATGAAAAACTGTTTTTT. The full variable domain, its missing parts supplied by reference TRBV5-1 and TRBJ1-4, is KAGVTQTPRYLIKTRGQQVTLSCSPISGHRSVSWYQQTPGQGLQFLFEYFSETQRNKGNFPGRFSGRQFSNSRSEMNVSTLELGDSALYLCASSLGGPNEKLFFGSGTQLSVL.

The chain carries TRBV5-1 and TRBJ2-5; tentatively, D is TRBD1 (5 bases). CDR3 length: 14 residues. Germline assignment: CDR1 SGHRS and CDR2 YFSETQ. V was cut by 5 bases and J by 0 bases, with 11 bases left in between. The CDR3 bases are TGCGCCAGCAGTAGAGACAGCAACCAAGAGACCCAGTACTTC. This codes for CASSRDSNQETQYF.

This chain connects TRBV18 to TRBJ2-7; 8 bases line up with TRBD2. CDR1 and CDR2 (germline): KGHSH, LQKENI. V trimming: 6 bases; J trimming: 4 bases; junction bases outside the gene matches: 8. The CDR3 runs to 14 residues. CDR3 sequence reads: CASSSEREFYEQYF. The CDR3 coding sequence is TGTGCCAGCTCTTCGGAGCGGGAGTTTTACGAGCAGTACTTC.

The chain combines TRBV5-5 with TRBJ1-1; tentatively, D is TRBD1 (5 bases). The V and J ends lost 2 bases and 5 bases respectively, with 10 bases between them. Germline assignment: CDR1 SGHKS and CDR2 YYEKEE (reference sequence). CDR3 length: 13 amino acids. The DNA for the CDR3 is TGTGCCAGCAGCTTCGACAGAAGGACTGAAGCTTTCTTT. Residues: CASSFDRRTEAFF.

The chain employs TRBV5-1 and TRBJ2-5; TRBD2 matches 7 bases. CDR3 length equals 16 residues. Trimming took 2 bases from V and 4 from J; bases not matched to a gene: 11. Germline CDR1 is SGHRS and CDR2 is YFSETQ. CDR3 DNA sequence: TGCGCCAGCAGCTTAGAAGTAGCGGGTATGAGAGAGACCCAGTACTTC. This gives the protein CASSLEVAGMRETQYF.

This clone was observed a single time. The J gene is TRBJ2-1, the V gene TRBV10-3; 9 bases align to TRBD2. The V and J ends lost 5 bases and 5 bases, in that order; junction bases with no gene match: 10. The germline V gene encodes CDR1 ENHRY and CDR2 SYGVKD. CDR3 length equals 16 residues. The CDR3 loop reads CAISRAVASGNNEQFF. In DNA form, the CDR3 reads TGTGCCATCAGTCGAGCCGTGGCTAGCGGGAACAATGAGCAGTTCTTC.

J is TRBJ1-2 and V is TRBV6-1; possibly TRBD1 for D (6 bases). Deletions cut 6 bases from V and 2 bases from J, with 13 bases between. The CDR3 spans 14 residues. Germline V lookup: CDR1 MNHNS, CDR2 SASEGT. The CDR3 sequence: CASRAGDTNYGYTF. CDR3 bases: TGTGCCAGCAGGGCCGGGGACACGAACTATGGCTACACCTTC.

The rearrangement uses TRBV2 and TRBJ1-4; unclear D gene. The CDR3 has 15 residues. Germline CDR1 and CDR2: SNHLY and FYNNEI. The V end was cut by 3 bases, the J end by 8 bases, with 16 bases between. This CDR3 reads CASSDGVRLLEKLFF. In DNA, the CDR3 is TGTGCCAGCAGTGACGGAGTCCGATTATTGGAAAAACTGTTTTTT.